This T cell receptor (beta chain) was captured in a study of vaccination effects on CD4 cells after COVID-19. Antigen-specific CD4+ T cells were expanded with viral peptide pools in the ViraFEST assay before sequencing. With roughly 10 days of culture completed, CD4+ T cells were isolated. From March to December 2020, the person had a SARS-CoV-2 infection that was confirmed by PCR. Profiling relied on immunoSEQ multiplex PCR, and the TCRdb table lists in-frame clones only, not all of them. The repertoire has 30,000 to 45,000 clones, around 72% of them found once; the top ten carry about 18%. About this clone: Its antigen remains unidentified.

The TCR comes from a human donor who had a prior SARS-CoV-2 infection. Material: CD4+ T cells from PBMCs cultured with HCoV-NL63 spike peptides, obtained before COVID-19 vaccination.

CDR3 DNA: TGTGCCAGCAGCTTCGGTGGGGGGGCAGATACGCAGTATTTT. It is translated as CASSFGGGADTQYF. The chain is built from TRBV5-4 and TRBJ2-3, with 7 bases fitting TRBD2. The CDR3 consists of 14 residues. Trimming took 2 bases from V and 4 from J; bases not matched to a gene: 4. Germline V lookup: CDR1 SGHNT, CDR2 YYREEE (reference sequence).